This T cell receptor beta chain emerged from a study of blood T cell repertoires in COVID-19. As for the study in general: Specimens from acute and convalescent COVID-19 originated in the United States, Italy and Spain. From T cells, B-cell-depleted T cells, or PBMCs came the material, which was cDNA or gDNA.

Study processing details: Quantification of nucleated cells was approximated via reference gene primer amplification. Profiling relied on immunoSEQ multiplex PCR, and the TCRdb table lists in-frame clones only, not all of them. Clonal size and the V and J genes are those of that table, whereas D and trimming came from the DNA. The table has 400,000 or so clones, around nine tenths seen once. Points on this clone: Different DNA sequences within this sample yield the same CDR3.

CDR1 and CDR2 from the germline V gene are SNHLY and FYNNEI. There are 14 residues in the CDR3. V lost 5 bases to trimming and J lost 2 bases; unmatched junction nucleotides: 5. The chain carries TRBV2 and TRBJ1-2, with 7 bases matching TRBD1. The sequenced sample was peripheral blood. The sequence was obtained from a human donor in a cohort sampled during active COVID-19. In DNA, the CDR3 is TGTGCCAGCAGTCGGACAGGTGAGAACTATGGCTACACCTTC. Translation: CASSRTGENYGYTF. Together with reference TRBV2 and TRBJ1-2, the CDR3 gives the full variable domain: EPEVTQTPSHQVTQMGQEVILRCVPISNHLYFYWYRQILGQKVEFLVSFYNNEISEKSEIFDDQFSVERPDGSNFTLKIRSTKLEDSAMYFCASSRTGENYGYTFGSGTRLTVV.